This T cell receptor beta chain was recovered during a study of shared clonotypes between healthy human individuals. TCRdb keeps only in-frame clones here, not all; method: immunoSEQ multiplex PCR. This sample has around 320,000 clones, with about nine tenths found just once. Trimming at V came to 0 bases and at J to 6 bases, leaving 7 bases not matched to a gene. This CDR3 region has 16 residues. From germline, CDR1 is MGHRA and CDR2 YSYEKL. This receptor was identified in a man younger than 35 in good health. Sequencing used memory CD8+ T cells sorted from blood. Subset: CD45RO+ cells pooled with CCR7-negative TemRA cells. This rearrangement joins TRBV4-1 to TRBJ1-4; 7 bases are a match to TRBD1. CDR3 nucleotide sequence: TGCGCCAGCAGCCAAGAGCAACAGGGGTTTCATGAAAAACTGTTTTTT. This codes for CASSQEQQGFHEKLFF.